This T cell receptor (beta chain) was sequenced for a study of shared clonotypes between healthy human individuals. This CDR3 has 19 amino acids. CDR1 is ENHRY and CDR2 is SYGVKD in the germline V gene. Unmatched junction bases numbered 12, after V lost 3 bases and J lost 3 bases. TCRdb keeps only in-frame clones here, not all; method: immunoSEQ multiplex PCR. The sample includes about 500,000 clones, approximately 77% seen only once; the top ten take 12%. For unsorted samples, genomic DNA was extracted from tens of millions of PBMCs. Sequenced sample: PBMCs. The chain combines TRBV10-3 with TRBJ2-3; 13 nucleotides match TRBD2. This TCR was sampled from a woman in her 40s in good health. Some clones in this sample may be carry-over from other donors' samples. The CDR3 sequence is CAISDPPGTSGIRTDTQYF. CDR3 nucleotide sequence: TGTGCCATCAGTGACCCCCCCGGGACTAGCGGGATAAGGACAGATACGCAGTATTTT.